The present TCR beta chain was sequenced within a study of CD8+ T cells in alopecia areata. Background on the study: The drug, tofacitinib, lasted 6 to 18 months, followed by 6 months off drug.

RNA, once extracted, was reverse transcribed into cDNA for use as the sequencing template. Measured with immunoSEQ multiplex PCR; TCRdb has only the in-frame clones, and not every one. The sample holds some 180,000 clones, roughly 59% seen once. With 0 bases removed from V and 4 bases from J, the gap between germline ends came to 9 bases. CDR3 length equals 14 residues. Germline V lookup: CDR1 MNHEY, CDR2 SVGAGI. The clonotype originates from a human donor with alopecia areata. The chain recombines TRBV6-5 with TRBJ1-2, with D unclear. Sequenced material: CD4+ T cells sorted from blood, taken at week 0. CDR3 sequence: CASSYSGSSYGYTF. The DNA of the CDR3 is TGTGCCAGCAGTTACTCCGGCAGCTCCTATGGCTACACCTTC.